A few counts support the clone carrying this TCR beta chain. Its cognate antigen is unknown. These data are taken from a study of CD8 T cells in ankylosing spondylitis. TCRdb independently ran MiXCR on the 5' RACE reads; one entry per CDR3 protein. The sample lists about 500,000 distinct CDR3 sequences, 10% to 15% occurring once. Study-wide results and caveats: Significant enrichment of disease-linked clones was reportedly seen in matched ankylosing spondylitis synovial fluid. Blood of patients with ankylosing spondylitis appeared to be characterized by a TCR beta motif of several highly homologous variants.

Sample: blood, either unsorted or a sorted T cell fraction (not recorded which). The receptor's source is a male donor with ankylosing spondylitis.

The CDR3 DNA sequence: TGCGCCAGCAGCCCAAGGACAGGGGGAGGCGAGCAGTACTTC. It specifies CASSPRTGGGEQYF. The chain uses TRBV5-1 and TRBJ2-7, with 10 bases that match TRBD1. The CDR3 covers 14 residues. Trimming cost V 4 bases and J 6 bases; bases outside gene matches: 7. Germline V CDR1 and CDR2: SGHRS, YFSETQ.